Shown below are 28 T cell receptor beta chains from a single sample sequenced in a study of blood T cell repertoires in COVID-19. Data came from immunoSEQ multiplex PCR; TCRdb stores just in-frame clones and leaves some out. The data hold under 350,000 clones, with around 89% observed a single time. The material sequenced was peripheral blood. Receptors originate from a man aged 35-49 years with acute or convalescent COVID-19.

The chain carries TRBV5-4 and TRBJ1-4; weak D call: TRBD1 (5 bases). V lost 5 bases, J lost 3 bases, and 11 bases lay in between. Germline CDR1 is SGHNT and CDR2 is YYREEE (reference sequence). The CDR3 is 14 residues long. CDR3 loop: CASSLPGANEKLFF. The CDR3 DNA follows: TGTGCCAGCAGTCTTCCGGGGGCTAATGAAAAACTGTTTTTT.

The chain employs TRBV5-5 and TRBJ2-7, with 13 bases aligning to TRBD2. J gave up 2 bases and V 6 bases, and 5 bases lay outside the gene matches. The CDR3 spans 15 residues. Germline-derived CDR1 and CDR2 are SGHKS and YYEKEE (reference sequence). The CDR3 region is CASTIGLAGAYEQYF. The DNA of the CDR3 is TGTGCCAGCACCATTGGACTAGCGGGGGCCTACGAGCAGTACTTC.

The chain recombines TRBV5-1 with TRBJ1-2; D not resolved. Germline V lookup: CDR1 SGHRS, CDR2 YFSETQ. V dropped 0 bases and J dropped 2 bases, with 14 bases sitting between them. CDR3 length: 16 residues. CDR3 sequence reads: CASSLVSGESNYGYTF. DNA for the CDR3: TGCGCCAGCAGCTTGGTTTCGGGAGAATCGAACTATGGCTACACCTTC.

The V gene is TRBV7-2, the J gene TRBJ2-7; TRBD1 is a possible D gene (6 bases). Trimming left V 2 bases short and J 0 bases short, with 11 bases between. Germline V gene lookup returns CDR1 SGHTA and CDR2 FQGNSA. The CDR3 is made up of 15 amino acids. The CDR3 here is CASSLQGLTSYEQYF. CDR3 nucleotides: TGTGCCAGCAGCTTACAGGGGCTAACCTCCTACGAGCAGTACTTC.

The chain links TRBV5-1 to TRBJ1-2; no reliable D call. V was pared by 0 bases and J by 1 base, with 7 bases between. In germline, CDR1 is SGHRS, CDR2 YFSETQ. The CDR3 consists of 14 residues. CDR3 DNA: TGCGCCAGCAGCTTGGACGGGAATAACTATGGCTACACCTTC. Translating it yields CASSLDGNNYGYTF.

This clone came up once. The chain combines TRBV10-1 with TRBJ2-1; TRBD1 matches 9 bases. The CDR3 is 14 amino acids. V shed 6 bases and J 4 bases; nucleotides not matched to a gene: 4. Germline CDR1 WNHNN, CDR2 SYGVQD (reference sequence). The CDR3 DNA reads TGCGCCAGCAGAAGGACAGGGGCGTACAATGAGCAGTTCTTC. Encoded protein: CASRRTGAYNEQFF.

This clone has a handful of counts. The CDR3 bases are TGTGCCAGTAGTAGGCTCCGGGGGAAGGACACTGAAGCTTTCTTT. It is translated as CASSRLRGKDTEAFF. V gene TRBV19 combines with J gene TRBJ1-1; TRBD1 is a possible D gene (5 bases). The CDR3 is 15 amino acids. The germline CDR1 and CDR2 sequences are LNHDA and SQIVND (reference sequence). Trimming shortened V by 4 bases and J by 3 bases, and 15 bases separated the two germline ends.

The V gene is TRBV6-5, the J gene TRBJ1-3; D call uncertain. The CDR3 runs 12 residues. In germline, CDR1 is MNHEY, CDR2 SVGAGI. V was trimmed by 7 bases and J by 0 bases, leaving 4 bases between them. CDR3 sequence: CASTGSGNTIYF. In nucleotides, the CDR3 is TGTGCCAGCACGGGCTCTGGAAACACCATATATTTT.

The chain uses TRBV24-1 and TRBJ2-7; TRBD1 or TRBD2 may be the D gene (5 bases each). The germline CDR1 and CDR2 sequences are KGHDR and SFDVKD. Trimming took off 4 bases at V and 1 base at J, with 10 bases between the two ends. The CDR3 is made up of 14 amino acids. The CDR3 nucleotides read TGTGCCACCAGTGAATTGAGGGGATCCTACGAGCAGTACTTC. Protein: CATSELRGSYEQYF.

As regards this clone: Other DNA sequences within the sample encode an identical CDR3. The rearrangement uses TRBV27 and TRBJ1-1; D perhaps matches TRBD1 (6 bases). The CDR3 has 14 amino acids. CDR1 is MNHEY, CDR2 SMNVEV, per germline (reference sequence). V shed 3 bases and J shed 1 base, with 9 bases lying between them. The CDR3 sequence is CASSLDRGNTEAFF. The CDR3 DNA reads as TGTGCCAGCAGTTTGGACAGAGGGAACACTGAAGCTTTCTTT.

This chain connects TRBV10-3 to TRBJ2-7; 7 bases line up with TRBD2. The CDR3 has 15 residues. V shed 6 bases, J shed 2 bases, and the junction held 10 bases outside the gene matches. The germline gives CDR1 ENHRY, CDR2 SYGVKD. The CDR3 loop reads CAISEPGTIAYEQYF. Written as DNA, the CDR3 is TGTGCCATCAGCGAACCCGGGACTATCGCCTACGAGCAGTACTTC.

The chain links TRBV27 to TRBJ2-6; 8 nucleotides line up with TRBD2. Trimming took 2 bases from V and 0 from J; bases not matched to a gene: 6. Germline CDR1 is MNHEY and CDR2 is SMNVEV (reference sequence). The CDR3 totals 18 residues. CDR3: CASSLKAGVRSGANVLTF. The CDR3 nucleotides read TGTGCCAGCAGTTTAAAAGCGGGGGTCCGCTCTGGGGCCAACGTCCTGACTTTC.

This rearrangement joins TRBV27 to TRBJ1-3, with TRBD1 matching 9 bases. CDR1 MNHEY and CDR2 SMNVEV come from the germline V gene (reference sequence). The CDR3 extends over 15 amino acids. With V trimmed by 4 bases and J by 7 bases, 8 bases remained unmatched. CDR3 nucleotide sequence: TGTGCCAGCAGTTGGGGTCCGGGACAGGGCAACACCATATATTTT. Translation gives CASSWGPGQGNTIYF.

This sequence joins TRBV7-2 and TRBJ2-3; D perhaps matches TRBD2 (7 bases). Trimming left V 1 base short and J 5 bases short, with 19 bases between. The CDR3 extends over 17 amino acids. The germline gives CDR1 SGHTA, CDR2 FQGNSA. DNA of the CDR3: TGTGCCAGCAGCTTAGAGGTGGCGGGGGCCGCGGGAGATACGCAGTATTTT. Translating gives CASSLEVAGAAGDTQYF. The full variable domain, its missing parts supplied by reference TRBV7-2 and TRBJ2-3, is GAGVSQSPSNKVTEKGKDVELRCDPISGHTALYWYRQSLGQGLEFLIYFQGNSAPDKSGLPSDRFSAERTGGSVSTLTIQRTQQEDSAVYLCASSLEVAGAAGDTQYFGPGTRLTVL.

This chain connects TRBV5-1 to TRBJ2-2; D is unresolved. V lost 0 bases, J lost 7 bases, and 22 bases lay in between. The CDR3 runs 18 residues. Germline V CDR1 and CDR2: SGHRS, YFSETQ. The CDR3, as DNA: TGCGCCAGCAGCTTGGGCTCCTCAGGCTCTCTCGAGAGCGGGGAGCTGTTTTTT. Encoded protein: CASSLGSSGSLESGELFF.

The chain is built from TRBV12-3 or TRBV12-4 and TRBJ2-3, with 10 bases lining up with TRBD2. This CDR3 is 13 amino acids long. The V and J ends lost 6 bases and 5 bases, in that order; junction bases with no gene match: 2. CDR3 amino acids: CASSRLAGDTQYF. As DNA, the CDR3 is TGTGCCAGCAGCCGACTAGCGGGAGATACGCAGTATTTT.

This chain's CDR3 is CASSLFPTGGGNQPQHF. The DNA for the CDR3 is TGTGCCAGCTCACTGTTCCCGACAGGGGGAGGCAATCAGCCCCAGCATTTT. The J gene is TRBJ1-5, the V gene TRBV18; 9 bases map to TRBD1. There are 17 residues in the CDR3. After removal of 4 bases from V and 2 bases from J, the junction contained 9 bases not matched to a gene. Germline V gene lookup returns CDR1 KGHSH and CDR2 LQKENI.

This chain connects TRBV2 to TRBJ2-3; possible D gene TRBD1, 5 bases. CDR3 length equals 14 residues. Germline V gives CDR1 SNHLY, CDR2 FYNNEI. V lost 6 bases and J lost 2, with 12 bases in between. CDR3 nucleotide sequence: TGTGCCAGCAGCCGAAGACAGAACACAGATACGCAGTATTTT. It translates to CASSRRQNTDTQYF.

The rearrangement links TRBV3-1 (or the pseudogene TRBV3-2) to TRBJ1-4; D call uncertain. The CDR3 loop spans 14 amino acids. The V end lost 4 bases, the J end lost 5 bases, and 11 bases lay between the germline ends. From germline, CDR1 is LGHDT and CDR2 YNNKEL (reference sequence). Here the CDR3 DNA reads TGTGCCAGCAGCCCAACTAGTTCGAATGAAAAACTGTTTTTT. Its protein is CASSPTSSNEKLFF.

V is TRBV7-9 and J is TRBJ1-2; D is ambiguous. The V gene lost 5 bases and the J gene lost 4 bases, with 14 bases spanning the gap. The CDR3 runs to 14 residues. Per germline, CDR1 SEHNR and CDR2 FQNEAQ (reference sequence). CDR3 sequence: CASSPGLGPYGYTF. The DNA for the CDR3 is TGTGCCAGCAGCCCGGGGTTAGGGCCCTATGGCTACACCTTC.

This clone showed up just once. V and J are TRBV9 and TRBJ2-3; 7 bases line up with TRBD2. The CDR3 is 15 residues long. Germline CDR1 is SGDLS and CDR2 is YYNGEE. Trimming removed 5 bases from V and 1 base from J; junction bases left unmatched: 7. The CDR3 spells CASRAMAGGTDTQYF. DNA of the CDR3: TGTGCCAGCAGGGCCATGGCGGGGGGCACAGATACGCAGTATTTT.

The chain is built from TRBV24-1 and TRBJ2-1, with 10 bases lining up with TRBD2. CDR3 length equals 16 residues. Unmatched junction bases numbered 8, after V lost 5 bases and J lost 5 bases. The germline V gene has CDR1 KGHDR and CDR2 SFDVKD. This chain's CDR3 is CATSASSGGFHNEQFF. The CDR3, as DNA: TGTGCCACCAGTGCCTCTAGCGGGGGATTTCACAATGAGCAGTTCTTC.

V and J are TRBV6-5 and TRBJ2-2; 12 nucleotides align to TRBD2. CDR1 is MNHEY and CDR2 is SVGAGI in the germline V gene. V lost 2 bases, J lost 4 bases, and 2 bases stayed unmatched. This CDR3 spans 16 amino acids. CDR3 nucleotide sequence: TGTGCCAGCAGTTACGGACTAGCGGGGACCACCGGGGAGCTGTTTTTT. Translated: CASSYGLAGTTGELFF.

The V call is TRBV7-2, the J call TRBJ1-1; D not resolved. The length of the CDR3 is 14 residues. Trimming cost V 1 base and J 4 bases, with 10 bases left between them. Germline CDR1 and CDR2: SGHTA and FQGNSA. The CDR3 spells CASSLVERATEAFF. Written as DNA, the CDR3 is TGTGCCAGCAGCTTAGTCGAGAGGGCCACTGAAGCTTTCTTT. Using reference TRBV7-2 and TRBJ1-1 for the parts outside the CDR3, the full variable domain is GAGVSQSPSNKVTEKGKDVELRCDPISGHTALYWYRQSLGQGLEFLIYFQGNSAPDKSGLPSDRFSAERTGGSVSTLTIQRTQQEDSAVYLCASSLVERATEAFFGQGTRLTVV.

The rearrangement uses TRBV19 and TRBJ1-5; TRBD1 matches 8 bases. Germline lookup yields CDR1 LNHDA and CDR2 SQIVND (reference sequence). The CDR3 has 16 residues. V shed 5 bases and J 4 bases; nucleotides not matched to a gene: 10. The DNA of the CDR3 is TGTGCCAGTAGTCCGGGACAGGTCGGACTGAATCAGCCCCAGCATTTT. Its protein is CASSPGQVGLNQPQHF.

The rearrangement uses TRBV10-3 and TRBJ1-1, with D possibly matching TRBD1 (5 bases). V shed 6 bases and J shed 4 bases, with 15 bases lying between them. CDR1 ENHRY and CDR2 SYGVKD come from the germline V gene. The length of the CDR3 is 14 residues. The CDR3 sequence is CAIRTAETFTEAFF. The DNA of the CDR3 is TGTGCCATCAGGACAGCTGAAACATTCACTGAAGCTTTCTTT.

This clone has a handful of counts. CDR3 nucleotides: TGTGCCAGCAGTCCGTCGCCAGGGCTCAACTATGGCTACACCTTC. Residues: CASSPSPGLNYGYTF. V and J are TRBV6-5 and TRBJ1-2; tentatively, D is TRBD1 (5 bases). The V gene lost 5 bases and the J gene lost 2 bases, with 15 bases spanning the gap. Germline CDR1 and CDR2: MNHEY and SVGAGI. The CDR3 is made up of 15 amino acids.

The rearrangement uses TRBV27 and TRBJ2-5; 7 bases agree with TRBD2. The CDR3 extends over 15 amino acids. CDR1 is MNHEY, CDR2 SMNVEV, per germline (reference sequence). Trimming at V came to 5 bases and at J to 5 bases, leaving 11 bases not matched to a gene. CDR3 sequence: CASSEERGPLETQYF. The CDR3 DNA reads TGTGCCAGCAGTGAAGAGCGGGGACCCTTGGAGACCCAGTACTTC.